The entry that follows covers one T cell receptor beta chain sequence. What it recognizes is unknown. The sample is drawn from a study of cytomegalovirus exposure and HLA in healthy donors. Study results and caveats: The authors reported that TCR beta sequences could predict HLA-A and HLA-B alleles. These predictions were accurate for most subjects in the first cohort. A later analysis associated roughly 15,000 TCR beta sequences with HLA alleles at a 0.05 false discovery rate.

Deletions cut 0 bases from V and 6 bases from J, with 15 bases between. Germline values: CDR1 LGHNA, CDR2 YSLEER. The CDR3 contains 16 residues. The PCR contained 60 Vbeta and 13 Jbeta primers. Clones were sequenced by immunoSEQ multiplex PCR, and TCRdb holds only the in-frame ones, with some missing. Of roughly 200,000 clones listed, about 13% are singletons. The chain recombines TRBV4-3 with TRBJ2-1; TRBD2 is a possible D gene (6 bases). The sample was PBMCs. This clonotype originated in a man aged 45-65 years in good health and CMV-seropositive. The CDR3 region is CASSQEGGEGRNEQFF. In DNA, the CDR3 is TGCGCCAGCAGCCAAGAAGGAGGGGAAGGACGCAATGAGCAGTTCTTC.